The 25 T cell receptor beta chains listed next were all sequenced from one sample in a study of sequential checkpoint blockade in melanoma. The treatment was: randomized to nivolumab then ipilimumab (arm A) or the reverse (arm B). Measured with immunoSEQ multiplex PCR; TCRdb has only the in-frame clones, and not every one. The sample shows 5,000 to 5,500 clones, 70% to 80% of them seen only once. The input for sequencing was CD8+ T cells sorted from blood (inferred from file names), taken from a patient given nivolumab and ipilimumab in sequence. The source of these receptors is a human donor with melanoma.

The table lists this clone with a few counts. The chain links TRBV4-3 to TRBJ1-1; D not certain. The V end lost 0 bases, the J end lost 6 bases, and 14 bases lay between the germline ends. There are 15 residues in the CDR3. Germline loops: CDR1 LGHNA, CDR2 YSLEER. The CDR3 reads CASSQDFGGSAEAFF. The CDR3 coding sequence is TGCGCCAGCAGCCAAGATTTCGGCGGGTCGGCTGAAGCTTTCTTT.

The chain recombines TRBV19 with TRBJ1-1; 7 nucleotides agree with TRBD1. CDR1 is LNHDA, CDR2 SQIVND, per germline (reference sequence). Germline trimming cut 5 bases from V and 5 bases from J; bases unmatched to any gene: 11. CDR3 length: 15 amino acids. CDR3 nucleotides: TGTGCCAGTAGTTCAGGACAGGATATTCTTACTGAAGCTTTCTTT. Protein sequence: CASSSGQDILTEAFF.

The rearrangement uses TRBV19 and TRBJ1-5; 8 bases align to TRBD1. In germline, CDR1 is LNHDA, CDR2 SQIVND (reference sequence). After removal of 1 base from V and 3 bases from J, the junction contained 8 bases not matched to a gene. The length of the CDR3 is 17 residues. In nucleotides, the CDR3 is TGTGCCAGTAGTATAGCCCCTTGGGACAGGTACAATCAGCCCCAGCATTTT. Protein: CASSIAPWDRYNQPQHF.

This chain connects TRBV15 to TRBJ1-2, with 10 bases fitting TRBD1. Trimming cost V 6 bases and J 2 bases; bases outside gene matches: 9. CDR1 is LNHNV and CDR2 is YYDKDF in the germline V gene (reference sequence). This CDR3 comprises 16 residues. CDR3: CATRLDRGRLNYGYTF. The CDR3 bases are TGTGCCACCAGACTTGACAGGGGGCGCTTGAACTATGGCTACACCTTC.

This clone was seen only once. The V and J genes are TRBV4-3 and TRBJ2-7; 7 bases map to TRBD2. This CDR3 has 14 residues. After removal of 0 bases from V and 4 bases from J, the junction contained 3 bases not matched to a gene. The germline CDR1 and CDR2 sequences are LGHNA and YSLEER. This chain's CDR3 is CASSQERGIYEQYF. The CDR3 region has the DNA TGCGCCAGCAGCCAAGAGCGGGGGATATACGAGCAGTACTTC.

Relative to its sample, this clone is medium-sized. The CDR3 DNA reads TGTGCCAGCAGCCAAGATGGAGGGTACCAGCCCCAGCATTTT. The encoded protein is CASSQDGGYQPQHF. J is TRBJ1-5 and V is TRBV4-2; D call uncertain. Germline V gives CDR1 LGHNA, CDR2 YNFKEQ. Deletions cut 0 bases from V and 7 bases from J, with 10 bases between. This CDR3 spans 14 amino acids.

This rearrangement joins TRBV19 to TRBJ2-1; D might be TRBD2 (5 bases). The CDR3 consists of 15 residues. Germline values: CDR1 LNHDA, CDR2 SQIVND (reference sequence). V was cut by 4 bases and J by 2 bases, with 12 bases left in between. As DNA, the CDR3 is TGTGCCAGTAGTAGGGGTCGGGGAACCTACAATGAGCAGTTCTTC. Translation gives CASSRGRGTYNEQFF.

The chain recombines TRBV13 with TRBJ2-5; D gene unclear. This CDR3 is 13 amino acids long. Germline V gene sequence: CDR1 PRHDT, CDR2 FYEKMQ (reference sequence). V lost 2 bases to trimming and J lost 5 bases, with 9 bases between them. CDR3 sequence reads: CASSLWPNETQYF. The CDR3 DNA sequence: TGTGCCAGCAGCTTATGGCCCAATGAGACCCAGTACTTC. The whole variable domain, remainder taken from reference TRBV13 and TRBJ2-5, is AAGVIQSPRHLIKEKRETATLKCYPIPRHDTVYWYQQGPGQDPQFLISFYEKMQSDKGSIPDRFSAQQFSDYHSELNMSSLELGDSALYFCASSLWPNETQYFGPGTRLLVL.

The chain links TRBV4-1 to TRBJ2-3; D remains unclear. Between the trimmed V and J ends, which lost 2 bases and 2 bases, there was a span of 8 bases. The germline V gene has CDR1 MGHRA and CDR2 YSYEKL. The CDR3 extends over 14 amino acids. The CDR3 DNA is TGCGCCAGCAGCCAACCGAGTAACACAGATACGCAGTATTTT. Its protein product is CASSQPSNTDTQYF.

V and J are TRBV6-5 and TRBJ2-7; 10 bases match TRBD1. The length of the CDR3 is 15 residues. The junction had 7 bases not matched to a gene; V was cut back by 2 bases and J by 6 bases. Germline CDR1 reads MNHEY; CDR2 reads SVGAGI. The CDR3: CASSYERQGAGEQYF. The CDR3 DNA is TGTGCCAGCAGTTACGAAAGACAGGGGGCTGGCGAGCAGTACTTC.

V usage is TRBV5-1 and J usage is TRBJ2-7; possible D gene TRBD2, 6 bases. Germline CDR1 is SGHRS and CDR2 is YFSETQ. With 0 bases removed from V and 2 bases from J, the gap between germline ends came to 12 bases. The CDR3 loop spans 15 amino acids. For the CDR3, the DNA is TGCGCCAGCAGCTTGGAGGGCCCGGGGGCCTACGAGCAGTACTTC. This sequence encodes CASSLEGPGAYEQYF. Together with reference TRBV5-1 and TRBJ2-7, the CDR3 gives the full variable domain: KAGVTQTPRYLIKTRGQQVTLSCSPISGHRSVSWYQQTPGQGLQFLFEYFSETQRNKGNFPGRFSGRQFSNSRSEMNVSTLELGDSALYLCASSLEGPGAYEQYFGPGTRLTVT.

This chain connects TRBV28 to TRBJ1-1; the match to TRBD1 covers 7 bases. This CDR3 is 16 amino acids long. CDR1 MDHEN and CDR2 SYDVKM come from the germline V gene. V trimming: 0 bases; J trimming: 7 bases; junction bases outside the gene matches: 11. The CDR3 protein is CASSLWKGALESEAFF. The DNA of the CDR3 is TGTGCCAGCAGTTTATGGAAGGGGGCCCTTGAAAGTGAAGCTTTCTTT.

V gene TRBV7-6 combines with J gene TRBJ1-6, with D possibly matching TRBD1 (6 bases). V lost 6 bases to trimming and J lost 0 bases, with 18 bases between them. The CDR3 spans 18 residues. Germline CDR1 and CDR2: SGHVS and FNYEAQ. CDR3: CASSPGQPSRSYNSPLHF. In nucleotides, the CDR3 is TGTGCCAGCAGTCCCGGACAGCCCTCCCGCTCCTATAATTCACCCCTCCACTTT.

The chain uses TRBV28 and TRBJ1-2, with 8 bases identical to TRBD1. The CDR3 loop spans 17 amino acids. V was clipped by 5 bases and J by 0 bases; unmatched bases: 11. Germline values: CDR1 MDHEN, CDR2 SYDVKM. The CDR3 reads CASSPAEQGGPNYGYTF. In nucleotides, the CDR3 is TGTGCCAGCAGTCCGGCGGAACAGGGGGGACCTAACTATGGCTACACCTTC.

V gene TRBV9 combines with J gene TRBJ2-5; 9 bases map to TRBD2. TRBJ2-7 explains the end of the DNA better; the J call may be wrong. The germline V gene has CDR1 SGDLS and CDR2 YYNGEE. This CDR3 comprises 14 residues. CDR3 protein: CASNPSGNPYEQYF. The CDR3 DNA sequence: TGTGCCAGCAATCCTAGCGGGAACCCCTACGAGCAGTACTTC.

The chain uses TRBV7-8 and TRBJ2-7; D possibly corresponds to TRBD1 (5 bases). The V end was cut by 1 base, the J end by 3 bases, with 13 bases between. The CDR3 length is 15 residues. From germline, CDR1 is SGHVS and CDR2 FQNEAQ. The CDR3 sequence: CASSLEQGRSYEQYF. CDR3 nucleotides: TGTGCCAGCAGCTTAGAGCAGGGTCGGAGCTACGAGCAGTACTTC. Complete variable domain (other parts from reference TRBV7-8 and TRBJ2-7): GAGVSQSPRYKVAKRGQDVALRCDPISGHVSLFWYQQALGQGPEFLTYFQNEAQLDKSGLPSDRFFAERPEGSVSTLKIQRTQQEDSAVYLCASSLEQGRSYEQYFGPGTRLTVT.

Notes on this clone: The junction departs from germline at one end; a sequencing error may be responsible. CDR3 DNA: TGTGCTAGCAGTTTATCGGCAGGGGTTTACGAGCAGTACTTC. This gives the protein CASSLSAGVYEQYF. The chain joins TRBV28 to TRBJ2-7; a weak D match, TRBD1 (6 bases). The CDR3 is 14 amino acids. The germline V gene has CDR1 MDHEN and CDR2 SYDVKM.

The chain combines TRBV27 with TRBJ1-1; 7 bases are shared with TRBD1. Trimming took 3 bases from V and 6 from J; bases not matched to a gene: 4. This CDR3 spans 13 amino acids. CDR1 is MNHEY and CDR2 is SMNVEV in the germline V gene (reference sequence). The CDR3 region is CASSFTGVPEAFF. The CDR3 coding sequence is TGTGCCAGCAGTTTTACAGGGGTTCCTGAAGCTTTCTTT.

In its sample, this clone was seen a few times. V is TRBV7-9 and J is TRBJ1-2; TRBD1 matches 12 bases. This CDR3 comprises 15 residues. In germline, CDR1 is SEHNR, CDR2 FQNEAQ (reference sequence). Germline trimming cut 5 bases from V and 4 bases from J; bases unmatched to any gene: 5. CDR3 nucleotide sequence: TGTGCCAGCAGCCCCGGGACAGGGGGCCCCTATGGCTACACCTTC. Protein: CASSPGTGGPYGYTF.

The chain has TRBV28 and TRBJ2-2, with D maybe TRBD2 (6 bases). This CDR3 spans 13 amino acids. Germline lookup yields CDR1 MDHEN and CDR2 SYDVKM. V was shortened by 3 bases and J by 4 bases, with 6 bases between the two germline ends. In DNA form, the CDR3 reads TGTGCCAGCAGTTTTAGCGGCACCGGGGAGCTGTTTTTT. Translated, it gives CASSFSGTGELFF.

This clone was seen more than once but under ten times. The chain couples TRBV7-9 to TRBJ2-7, with TRBD1 identical over 7 bases. CDR1 and CDR2 from the germline V gene are SEHNR and FQNEAQ (reference sequence). The ends lost 1 base at V and 5 bases at J; junction bases unmatched: 5. This CDR3 is 14 amino acids long. This CDR3 reads CASSLVSGTDEQYF. CDR3 in DNA: TGTGCCAGCAGCTTAGTCTCCGGGACAGACGAGCAGTACTTC.

The chain employs TRBV7-2 and TRBJ1-2, with a possible D match to TRBD1 (5 bases). The CDR3 loop spans 14 amino acids. Trimming took 2 bases from V and 3 from J, leaving 10 bases between them. From germline, CDR1 is SGHTA and CDR2 FQGNSA. The CDR3 nucleotides read TGTGCCAGCAGCTTATCAGGGAGGGACTATGGCTACACCTTC. This encodes CASSLSGRDYGYTF.

The rearrangement links TRBV19 to TRBJ2-3; 7 bases are shared with TRBD2. This CDR3 is built from 19 residues. The germline V gene encodes CDR1 LNHDA and CDR2 SQIVND (reference sequence). V shed 3 bases, J shed 0 bases, and the junction held 15 bases outside the gene matches. In nucleotides, the CDR3 is TGTGCCAGTAGTATTGTTATCGCGGGGGACCATCCAAGCACAGATACGCAGTATTTT. Amino acids: CASSIVIAGDHPSTDTQYF.

In this sample, this clone turned up once. The chain is built from TRBV6-1 and TRBJ2-2, with 8 positions matching TRBD1. CDR1 and CDR2 (germline): MNHNS, SASEGT. V dropped 8 bases and J dropped 0; count of bases not matched to a gene: 5. The length of the CDR3 is 15 residues. CDR3 DNA: TGTGCCAGCTTAGGGACAGGCCCGAACACCGGGGAGCTGTTTTTT. Residues: CASLGTGPNTGELFF.

The chain carries TRBV28 and TRBJ2-5; D call uncertain. Looked up from germline, CDR1 is MDHEN and CDR2 is SYDVKM. This CDR3 has 11 amino acids. Trimming left V 5 bases short and J 11 bases short, with 12 bases between. The chain's CDR3 is CASSVTNEQYF. The DNA for the CDR3 is TGTGCCAGCAGTGTCACTAATGAGCAGTACTTC.